This TCR beta chain was observed in a study of technical replicates of blood from several donors. TCRdb keeps only in-frame clones here, not all; method: immunoSEQ multiplex PCR. The sample includes 84,000 or so clones, about 93% seen only once; the top ten take 0.2% to 0.3%. Germline V CDR1 and CDR2: LNHDA, SQIVND (reference sequence). Trimming took 7 bases from V and 0 from J; bases not matched to a gene: 7. This CDR3 spans 15 amino acids. V usage is TRBV19 and J usage is TRBJ1-1, with TRBD1 matching over 8 bases. This sequence originates from a human donor in good health. Sequencing was done on a sample of T cells isolated from PBMCs. CDR3: CASNPRDRLNTEAFF. For the CDR3, the DNA is TGTGCCAGTAACCCTAGGGACAGGCTGAACACTGAAGCTTTCTTT.